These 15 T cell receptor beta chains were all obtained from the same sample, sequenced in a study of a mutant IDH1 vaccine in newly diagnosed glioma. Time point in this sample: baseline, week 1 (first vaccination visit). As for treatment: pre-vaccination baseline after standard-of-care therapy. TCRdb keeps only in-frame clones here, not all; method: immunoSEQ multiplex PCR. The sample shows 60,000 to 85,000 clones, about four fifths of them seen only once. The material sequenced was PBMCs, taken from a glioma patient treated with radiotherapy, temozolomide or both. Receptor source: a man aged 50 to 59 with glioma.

The CDR3 reads CASSLALSREGTSYEQYF. The CDR3 nucleotides are TGTGCCAGCTCACTCGCACTCTCTCGTGAGGGAACCTCCTACGAGCAGTACTTC. The chain joins TRBV18 to TRBJ2-7, with D possibly TRBD2 on 5 matching bases. Germline-derived CDR1 and CDR2 are KGHSH and LQKENI. V dropped 4 bases and J dropped 0 bases, with 22 bases sitting between them. CDR3 size: 18 residues.

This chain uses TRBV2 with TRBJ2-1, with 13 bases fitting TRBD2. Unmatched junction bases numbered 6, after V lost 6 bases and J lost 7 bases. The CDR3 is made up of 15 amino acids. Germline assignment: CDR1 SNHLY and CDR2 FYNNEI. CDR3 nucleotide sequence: TGTGCCAGCAGGTACGGGACTAGCGGGGCGAATGAGCAGTTCTTC. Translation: CASRYGTSGANEQFF.

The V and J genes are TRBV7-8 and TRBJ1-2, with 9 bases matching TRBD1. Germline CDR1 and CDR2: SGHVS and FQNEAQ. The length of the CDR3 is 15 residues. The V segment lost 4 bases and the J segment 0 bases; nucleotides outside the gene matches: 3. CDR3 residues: CASSWTGATNYGYTF. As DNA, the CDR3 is TGTGCCAGCAGCTGGACAGGGGCTACTAACTATGGCTACACCTTC.

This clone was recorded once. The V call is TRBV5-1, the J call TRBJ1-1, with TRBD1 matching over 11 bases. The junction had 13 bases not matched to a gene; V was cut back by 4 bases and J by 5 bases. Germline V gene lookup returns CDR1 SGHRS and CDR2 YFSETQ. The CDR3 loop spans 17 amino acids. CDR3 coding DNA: TGCGCCAGCAGCCCATTGGGGACAGGGGGTGCTCGGACTGAAGCTTTCTTT. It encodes CASSPLGTGGARTEAFF.

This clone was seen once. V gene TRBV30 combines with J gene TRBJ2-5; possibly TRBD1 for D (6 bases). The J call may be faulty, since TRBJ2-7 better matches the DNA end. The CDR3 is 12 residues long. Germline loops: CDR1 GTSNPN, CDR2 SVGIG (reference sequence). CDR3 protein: CAWSVGGYEQYF. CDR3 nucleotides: TGTGCCTGGAGTGTAGGGGGCTACGAGCAGTACTTC.

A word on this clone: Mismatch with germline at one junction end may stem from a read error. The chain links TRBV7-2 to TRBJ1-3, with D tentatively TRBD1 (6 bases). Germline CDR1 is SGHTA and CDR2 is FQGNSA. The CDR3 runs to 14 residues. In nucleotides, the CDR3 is TGTGGCAGCAGCGGGGGGCCAGGGAGAAACACCATATATTTT. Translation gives CGSSGGPGRNTIYF. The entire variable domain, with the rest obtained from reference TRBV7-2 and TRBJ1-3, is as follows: GAGVSQSPSNKVTEKGKDVELRCDPISGHTALYWYRQSLGQGLEFLIYFQGNSAPDKSGLPSDRFSAERTGGSVSTLTIQRTQQEDSAVYLCGSSGGPGRNTIYFGEGSWLTVV.

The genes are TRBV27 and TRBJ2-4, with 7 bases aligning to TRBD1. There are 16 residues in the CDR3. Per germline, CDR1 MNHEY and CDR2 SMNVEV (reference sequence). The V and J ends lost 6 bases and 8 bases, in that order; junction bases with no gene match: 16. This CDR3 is CASSQRTGQVTDIQYF. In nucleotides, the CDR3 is TGTGCCAGCAGCCAACGCACCGGACAGGTGACAGACATTCAGTACTTC.

CDR3: CASSLGTALNTEAFF. The CDR3 DNA reads TGCGCCAGCAGCCTAGGGACAGCCTTGAACACTGAAGCTTTCTTT. The chain links TRBV5-1 to TRBJ1-1, with TRBD1 identical over 7 bases. This CDR3 is built from 15 residues. CDR1 is SGHRS, CDR2 YFSETQ, per germline. The V and J ends lost 4 bases and 0 bases, in that order; junction bases with no gene match: 6.

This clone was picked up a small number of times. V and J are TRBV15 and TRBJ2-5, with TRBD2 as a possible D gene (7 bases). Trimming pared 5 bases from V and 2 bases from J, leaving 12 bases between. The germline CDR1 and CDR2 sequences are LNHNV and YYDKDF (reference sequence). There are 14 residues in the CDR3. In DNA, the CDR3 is TGTGCCACCAGCGGAAGGGGGGGGCAAGAGACCCAGTACTTC. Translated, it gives CATSGRGGQETQYF.

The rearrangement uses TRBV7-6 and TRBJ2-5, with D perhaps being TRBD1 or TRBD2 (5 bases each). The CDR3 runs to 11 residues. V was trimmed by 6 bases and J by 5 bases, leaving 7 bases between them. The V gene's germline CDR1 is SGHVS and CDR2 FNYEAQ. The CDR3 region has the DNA TGTGCCAGCAGGGGGGTCGAGACCCAGTACTTC. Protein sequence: CASRGVETQYF.

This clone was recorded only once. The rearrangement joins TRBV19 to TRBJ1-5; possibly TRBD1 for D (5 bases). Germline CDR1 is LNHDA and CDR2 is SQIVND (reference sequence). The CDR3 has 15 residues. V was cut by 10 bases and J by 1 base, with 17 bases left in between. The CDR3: CATSIRGGSNQPQHF. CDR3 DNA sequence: TGTGCCACCAGTATTAGGGGCGGGAGCAATCAGCCCCAGCATTTT.

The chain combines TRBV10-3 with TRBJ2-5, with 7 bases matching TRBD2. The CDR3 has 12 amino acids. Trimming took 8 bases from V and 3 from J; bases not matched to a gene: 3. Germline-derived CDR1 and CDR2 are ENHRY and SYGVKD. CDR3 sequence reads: CAIASGEETQYF. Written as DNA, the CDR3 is TGTGCCATCGCCAGCGGGGAAGAGACCCAGTACTTC.

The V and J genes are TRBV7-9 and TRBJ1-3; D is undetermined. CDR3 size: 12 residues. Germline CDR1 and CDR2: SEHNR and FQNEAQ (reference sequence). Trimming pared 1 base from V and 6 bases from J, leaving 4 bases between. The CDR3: CASSLGANTIYF. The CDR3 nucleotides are TGTGCCAGCAGCTTAGGAGCAAACACCATATATTTT.

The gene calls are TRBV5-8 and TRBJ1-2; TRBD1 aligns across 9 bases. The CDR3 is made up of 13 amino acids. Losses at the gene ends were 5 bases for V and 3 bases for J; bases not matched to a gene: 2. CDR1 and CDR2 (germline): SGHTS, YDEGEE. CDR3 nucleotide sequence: TGTGCCAGCAGTTGGGACAGGGACTATGGCTACACCTTC. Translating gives CASSWDRDYGYTF. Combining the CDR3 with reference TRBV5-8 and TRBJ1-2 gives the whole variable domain EAGVTQSPTHLIKTRGQQATLRCSPISGHTSVYWYQQALGLGLQFLLWYDEGEERNRGNFPPRFSGRQFPNYSSELNVNALELEDSALYLCASSWDRDYGYTFGSGTRLTVV.

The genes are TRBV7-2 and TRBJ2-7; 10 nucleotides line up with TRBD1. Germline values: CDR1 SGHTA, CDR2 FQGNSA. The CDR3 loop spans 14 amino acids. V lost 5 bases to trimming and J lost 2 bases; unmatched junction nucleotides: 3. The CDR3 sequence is CASSPGQGTYEQYF. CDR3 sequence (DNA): TGTGCCAGCAGCCCGGGACAGGGGACCTACGAGCAGTACTTC.